This T cell receptor (beta chain) was identified in a study of beta chain features in type 1 diabetes. Since all of the isolated RNA was reverse transcribed, expressed TCRB transcripts were what got sequenced. Clones were sequenced by immunoSEQ multiplex PCR, and TCRdb holds only the in-frame ones, with some missing. This table has 150,000 to 190,000 clones, roughly 11% appearing once. Germline V gene data show CDR1 as LNHDA and CDR2 as SQIVND (reference sequence). This CDR3 contains 11 residues. Trimming removed 3 bases at V and 8 bases at J, with 7 bases between. This receptor was obtained from a man aged 18 to 29 in good health. Sequencing was performed on central memory CD4+ T cells from blood. J is TRBJ1-2 and V is TRBV19; D not certain. The CDR3 bases are TGTGCCAGTAGTATGGGAGTCGGCTACACCTTC. Translated, it gives CASSMGVGYTF.